Presented here are 20 T cell receptor beta chains from one specimen sequenced in a study of tumor-infiltrating lymphocytes in primary liver carcinoma. Unsorted whole blood yielded blood RNA, and germline DNA was extracted as well. The researchers produced TCR beta cDNA from approximately 0.45 ug total RNA with a constant-region primer. Slightly modified ARM-PCR with three nested multiplex PCR rounds yielded TCR beta libraries. With TRBV1-TRBV30 forward primers and a C-beta reverse primer, the first two PCR rounds were run for roughly 10 cycles each. TCRdb redid the calling of the multiplex PCR reads with MiXCR, one entry per CDR3 protein. The sample shows over 250,000 distinct CDR3 sequences, around three fifths of them seen only once. The sequenced material came from peripheral blood. These receptors were obtained from a woman under 40 with primary liver carcinoma and hepatitis B virus infection.

This clonotype was observed many times. V usage is TRBV29-1 and J usage is TRBJ2-1, with 7 bases matching TRBD1. Germline assignment: CDR1 SQVTM and CDR2 ANQGSEA. This CDR3 is built from 11 residues. Trimming cost V 7 bases and J 8 bases; bases outside gene matches: 5. The CDR3 nucleotides are TGCAGCGCTTACAGGGGCGATGAGCAGTTCTTC. Amino acid sequence: CSAYRGDEQFF.

Comment on this clonotype: This could be a read error, since a much larger clone is one nucleotide away. J is TRBJ2-1 and V is TRBV6-1, with unresolved D. CDR1 is MNHNS and CDR2 is SASEGT in the germline V gene. Trimming cost V 5 bases and J 5 bases, with 19 bases left between them. This CDR3 is 16 amino acids long. For the CDR3, the DNA is TGTGCCAGCAGTCGGCACTCCCTCACATCCCACAATGAGCAGTTCTTC. Protein product: CASSRHSLTSHNEQFF.

The genes are TRBV6-1 and TRBJ2-1, with D perhaps TRBD2 (5 bases). Germline CDR1 is MNHNS and CDR2 is SASEGT. The CDR3 extends over 14 amino acids. The CDR3 nucleotides read TGTGCATCATGGGAAGGCAGGAGGAGGTCCCCGCAGTTCTTC. Its translation is CASWEGRRRSPQFF.

Comments on this clonotype: A clone one base away is much larger, so this may be a read error. The chain links TRBV29-1 to TRBJ2-3; D ambiguous. The CDR3 has 11 amino acids. Per germline, CDR1 SQVTM and CDR2 ANQGSEA. The CDR3 loop reads CGVLIGDTQYF. DNA for the CDR3: TGCGGCGTTCTTATAGGTGATACGCAGTATTTT.

This clonotype was observed many times. The rearrangement links TRBV12-3 or TRBV12-4 to TRBJ2-7, with TRBD2 matching over 12 bases. The CDR3 spans 14 residues. Losses at the gene ends were 5 bases for V and 5 bases for J; bases not matched to a gene: 4. CDR3 region: CASSASGRAHEQYF. DNA for the CDR3: TGTGCCAGCAGTGCTAGCGGGAGGGCCCACGAGCAGTACTTC.

This clonotype was counted a single time. The V call is TRBV11-3, the J call TRBJ2-2, with D tentatively TRBD1 (6 bases). The CDR3 is 16 residues long. Germline V gene sequence: CDR1 SGHNT, CDR2 YENEEA. Trimming stripped 8 bases from V and 6 bases from J, with 22 bases between. DNA of the CDR3: TGTGCCAGCTGCGAACAGGGCACCATACTGTCCGGGGAGCTGTTTTTT. Its protein is CASCEQGTILSGELFF.

On this clonotype: Being one base from a much bigger clone, this may be a read error. V is TRBV7-8 and J is TRBJ2-5; 7 bases line up with TRBD1. CDR3 size: 15 residues. CDR1 and CDR2 from the germline V gene are SGHVS and FQNEAQ. V shed 2 bases, J shed 2 bases, and the junction held 5 bases outside the gene matches. The CDR3 region is CASSLPGDRQETQYF. In DNA, the CDR3 is TGTGCCAGCAGCTTACCCGGGGACAGACAAGAGACCCAGTACTTC.

The rearrangement uses TRBV14 and TRBJ2-7; no clear D gene. V lost 5 bases, J lost 6 bases, and 14 bases lay in between. The germline V gene has CDR1 SGHDN and CDR2 FVKESK. The CDR3 is made up of 13 amino acids. CDR3 in DNA: TGTGCCAGCAGCTCCCTACCGGTTGGCGAGCAGTACTTC. Translated, it gives CASSSLPVGEQYF.

V is TRBV10-2 and J is TRBJ1-1; 7 nucleotides line up with TRBD1. J gave up 4 bases and V 4 bases, and 3 bases lay outside the gene matches. The germline CDR1 and CDR2 sequences are WSHSY and SAAADI. This CDR3 spans 13 amino acids. DNA for the CDR3: TGCGCCAGCAGTGGACAGGGTAGCACTGAAGCTTTCTTT. It encodes CASSGQGSTEAFF.

Regarding this clonotype: A much larger clone lies one base from this, so it may be a read error. This sequence joins TRBV29-1 and TRBJ2-7; D is possibly TRBD1 (6 bases). The length of the CDR3 is 12 residues. Germline V gene sequence: CDR1 SQVTM, CDR2 ANQGSEA. The V end was cut by 4 bases, the J end by 3 bases, with 10 bases between. CDR3 DNA sequence: TGCAGCGTTGGGCAACAGGGCTACGAGCAGTACTTC. It translates to CSVGQQGYEQYF.

This clonotype was recorded many times. This rearrangement joins TRBV29-1 to TRBJ2-2; tentative D call: TRBD1 (6 bases). The length of the CDR3 is 13 residues. Germline CDR1 and CDR2: SQVTM and ANQGSEA. Trimming took 7 bases from V and 8 from J, leaving 17 bases between them. CDR3 bases: TGCAGCGCTGGACAGAACACCGTGGGGGAGCTGTTTTTT. Translated, it gives CSAGQNTVGELFF.

This clonotype has a handful of counts. Since a much larger clone is just one base distant, this may be a read error. The chain joins TRBV11-3 to TRBJ1-3; the D is unclear. Germline V gene data show CDR1 as SGHNT and CDR2 as YENEEA. V was trimmed by 1 base and J by 0 bases, leaving 10 bases between them. The CDR3 runs 16 residues. This CDR3 is CASSLAGRVSGNTIYF. The CDR3 bases are TGTGCCAGCAGCTTAGCCGGACGGGTCTCTGGAAACACCATATATTTT.

On this clonotype itself: A junction end diverges from the germline sequence, so it may reflect a read error. The chain recombines TRBV11-2 with TRBJ2-3, with unresolved D. Germline V gene sequence: CDR1 SGHAT, CDR2 FQNNGV. This CDR3 is built from 14 residues. In nucleotides, the CDR3 is TGTGCCAGCACCCTAACCTACCTCACAGATACGCAATATTTT. Its translation is CASTLTYLTDTQYF.

For this clonotype: This CDR3 fails to terminate in the conserved phenylalanine or tryptophan, so it likely reflects a read error. It is unclear where the CDR3 begins or ends on the DNA, so no DNA is shown, and the CDR3 is as TCRdb lists it. The chain joins TRBV11-3 to TRBJ2-5; whether TRBD2, the table's D call, matches the DNA was not checked. The germline V gene has CDR1 SGHNT and CDR2 YENEEA. The CDR3 numbers 14 amino acids, ends counted. The CDR3 is CASNWGGVEETQYL.

Comments on this clonotype: Here the CDR3 omits its conserved ending phenylalanine or tryptophan, so a read error is the likely source. It is unclear where the CDR3 begins or ends on the DNA, so no DNA is shown, and the CDR3 is as TCRdb lists it. This chain uses TRBV11-3 with TRBJ2-1. CDR1 is SGHNT, CDR2 YENEEA, per germline. Inclusive of both ends, the CDR3 amounts to 8 amino acids. The CDR3 here is CAGSLAVS.

The chain couples TRBV5-1 to TRBJ2-2; TRBD1 might be the D (5 bases). CDR3 length: 13 residues. CDR1 and CDR2 (germline): SGHRS, YFSETQ. The ends were cut back, 1 base at V and 10 bases at J, with 11 bases in the middle. The chain's CDR3 is CASSLTTGLELFF. The DNA for the CDR3 is TGCGCCAGCAGCTTGACCACAGGATTGGAGCTGTTTTTT. Looking up the rest from reference TRBV5-1 and TRBJ2-2 gives the full variable domain: KAGVTQTPRYLIKTRGQQVTLSCSPISGHRSVSWYQQTPGQGLQFLFEYFSETQRNKGNFPGRFSGRQFSNSRSEMNVSTLELGDSALYLCASSLTTGLELFFGEGSRLTVL.

This clonotype was seen at least ten times. This chain links TRBV7-8 with TRBJ1-6; 7 nucleotides match TRBD1. In germline, CDR1 is SGHVS, CDR2 FQNEAQ. The junction had 6 bases not matched to a gene; V was cut back by 3 bases and J by 7 bases. There are 15 residues in the CDR3. CDR3 residues: CASSFYRGTNSPLHF. The CDR3 region has the DNA TGTGCCAGCAGCTTTTACAGGGGAACGAATTCACCCCTCCACTTT.

A few counts support this clonotype. The chain employs TRBV12-3 or TRBV12-4 and TRBJ2-4, with D perhaps TRBD1 (5 bases). V dropped 3 bases and J dropped 5 bases, with 20 bases sitting between them. This CDR3 region has 17 residues. The CDR3 sequence is CASSFHDSSPSQNIQYF. The CDR3 DNA reads TGTGCCAGCAGTTTTCATGACAGTTCTCCGTCACAAAACATTCAGTACTTC.

This clonotype was counted many times. V and J are TRBV4-2 and TRBJ2-2; D is undetermined. The CDR3 sequence is 15 residues long. V was cut by 0 bases and J by 7 bases, with 12 bases left in between. Germline V gene sequence: CDR1 LGHNA, CDR2 YNFKEQ. The CDR3 sequence: CASSQEPALGGELFF. DNA of the CDR3: TGTGCCAGCAGCCAAGAACCCGCCCTAGGCGGGGAGCTGTTTTTT.

The chain links TRBV24-1 to TRBJ2-5, with a weak D call TRBD2 (5 bases). Germline V gene lookup returns CDR1 KGHDR and CDR2 SFDVKD. Trimming pared 3 bases from V and 1 base from J, leaving 14 bases between. There are 16 residues in the CDR3. The CDR3 loop is CATSDPVTNGQETQYF. CDR3 DNA: TGTGCCACCAGTGATCCCGTGACTAACGGCCAAGAGACCCAGTACTTC.